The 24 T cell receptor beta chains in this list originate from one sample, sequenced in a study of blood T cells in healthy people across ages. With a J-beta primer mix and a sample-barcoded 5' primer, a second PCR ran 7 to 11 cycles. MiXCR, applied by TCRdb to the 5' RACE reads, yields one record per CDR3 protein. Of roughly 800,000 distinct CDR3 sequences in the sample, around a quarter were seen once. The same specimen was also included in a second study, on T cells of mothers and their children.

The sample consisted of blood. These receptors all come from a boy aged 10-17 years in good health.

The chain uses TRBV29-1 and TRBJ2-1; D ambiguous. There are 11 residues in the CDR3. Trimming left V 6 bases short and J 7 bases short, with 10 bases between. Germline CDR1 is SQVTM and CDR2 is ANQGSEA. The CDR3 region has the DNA TGCAGCGTCTATATTGGAAATGAGCAGTTCTTC. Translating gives CSVYIGNEQFF.

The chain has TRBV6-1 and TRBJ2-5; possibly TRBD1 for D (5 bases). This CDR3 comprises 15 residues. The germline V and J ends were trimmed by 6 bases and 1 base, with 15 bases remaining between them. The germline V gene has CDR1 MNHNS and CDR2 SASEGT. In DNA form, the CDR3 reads TGTGCCAGCAGCGTCGAGTGGGGCTTCCAAGAGACCCAGTACTTC. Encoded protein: CASSVEWGFQETQYF.

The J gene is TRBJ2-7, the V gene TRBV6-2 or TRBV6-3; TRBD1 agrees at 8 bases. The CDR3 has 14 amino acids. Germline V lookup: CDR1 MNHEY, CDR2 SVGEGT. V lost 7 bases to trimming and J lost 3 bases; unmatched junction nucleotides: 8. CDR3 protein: CASNEWTGRYEQYF. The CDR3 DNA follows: TGTGCCAGCAATGAGTGGACAGGGCGCTACGAGCAGTACTTC.

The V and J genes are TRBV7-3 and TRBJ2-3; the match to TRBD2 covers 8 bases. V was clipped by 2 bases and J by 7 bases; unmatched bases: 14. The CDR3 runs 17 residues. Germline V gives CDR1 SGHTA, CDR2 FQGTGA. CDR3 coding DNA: TGTGCCAGCAGCTTAGGCCTCGGCGGGGGGAAGGGGAATACGCAGTATTTT. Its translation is CASSLGLGGGKGNTQYF.

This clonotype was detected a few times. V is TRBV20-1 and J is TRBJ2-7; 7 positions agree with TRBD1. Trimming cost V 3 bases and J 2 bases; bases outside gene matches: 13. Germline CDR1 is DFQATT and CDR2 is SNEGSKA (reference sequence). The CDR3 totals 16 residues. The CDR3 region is CSARPPRTGSPYEQYF. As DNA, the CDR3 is TGCAGTGCTAGGCCTCCTAGGACAGGTTCCCCCTACGAGCAGTACTTC.

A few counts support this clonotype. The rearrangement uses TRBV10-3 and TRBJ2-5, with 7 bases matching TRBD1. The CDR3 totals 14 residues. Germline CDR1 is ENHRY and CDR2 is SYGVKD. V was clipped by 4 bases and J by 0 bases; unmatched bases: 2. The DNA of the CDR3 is TGTGCCATCAGTGGACAGGGCTACCAAGAGACCCAGTACTTC. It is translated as CAISGQGYQETQYF.

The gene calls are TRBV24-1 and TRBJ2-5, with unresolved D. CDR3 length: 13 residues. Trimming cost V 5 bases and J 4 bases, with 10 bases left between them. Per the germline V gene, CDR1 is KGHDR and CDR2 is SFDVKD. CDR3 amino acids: CATSGSRRETQYF. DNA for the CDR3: TGTGCCACCAGTGGTTCTCGAAGAGAGACCCAGTACTTC.

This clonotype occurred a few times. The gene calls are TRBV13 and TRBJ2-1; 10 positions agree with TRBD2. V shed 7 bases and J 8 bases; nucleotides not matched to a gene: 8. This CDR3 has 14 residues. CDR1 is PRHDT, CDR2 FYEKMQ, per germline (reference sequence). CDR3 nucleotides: TGTGCCAGCAATCAGCGGGGGGGCATGGATGAGCAGTTCTTC. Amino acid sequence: CASNQRGGMDEQFF.

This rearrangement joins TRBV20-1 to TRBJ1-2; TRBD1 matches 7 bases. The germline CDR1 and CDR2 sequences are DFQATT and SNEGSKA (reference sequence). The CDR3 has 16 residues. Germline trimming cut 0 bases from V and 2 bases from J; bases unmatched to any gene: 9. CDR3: CSARDPDRPANYGYTF. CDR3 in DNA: TGCAGTGCTAGAGATCCGGACAGGCCGGCGAACTATGGCTACACCTTC.

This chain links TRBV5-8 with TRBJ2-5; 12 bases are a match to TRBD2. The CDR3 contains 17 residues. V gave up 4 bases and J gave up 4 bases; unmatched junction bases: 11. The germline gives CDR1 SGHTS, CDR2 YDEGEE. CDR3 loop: CASSTARLAGVRETQYF. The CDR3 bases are TGTGCCAGCAGCACGGCCAGACTAGCGGGGGTTAGAGAGACCCAGTACTTC.

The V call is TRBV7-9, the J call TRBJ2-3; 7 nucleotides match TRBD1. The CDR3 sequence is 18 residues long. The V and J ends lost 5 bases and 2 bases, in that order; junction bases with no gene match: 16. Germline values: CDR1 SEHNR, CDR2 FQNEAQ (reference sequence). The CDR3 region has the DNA TGTGCCAGCAGCACCGACAGGGTCACGGACCTCATCACAGATACGCAGTATTTT. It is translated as CASSTDRVTDLITDTQYF.

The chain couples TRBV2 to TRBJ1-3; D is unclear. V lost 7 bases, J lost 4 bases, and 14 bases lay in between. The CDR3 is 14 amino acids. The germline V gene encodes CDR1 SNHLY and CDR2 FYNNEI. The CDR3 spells CASTKPGIGNTIYF. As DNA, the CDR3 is TGTGCCAGCACCAAACCGGGGATCGGAAACACCATATATTTT. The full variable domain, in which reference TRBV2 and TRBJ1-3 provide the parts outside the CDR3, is EPEVTQTPSHQVTQMGQEVILRCVPISNHLYFYWYRQILGQKVEFLVSFYNNEISEKSEIFDDQFSVERPDGSNFTLKIRSTKLEDSAMYFCASTKPGIGNTIYFGEGSWLTVV.

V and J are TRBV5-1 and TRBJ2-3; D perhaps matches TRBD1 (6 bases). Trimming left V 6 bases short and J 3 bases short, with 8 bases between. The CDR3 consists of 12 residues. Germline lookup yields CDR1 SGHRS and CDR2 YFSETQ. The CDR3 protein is CASNQGTDTQYF. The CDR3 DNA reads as TGCGCCAGCAACCAGGGGACAGATACGCAGTATTTT.

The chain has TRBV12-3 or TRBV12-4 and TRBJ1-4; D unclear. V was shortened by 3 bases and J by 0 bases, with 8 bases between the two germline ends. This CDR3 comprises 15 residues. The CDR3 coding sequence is TGTGCCAGCAGTTTCACGCAGGCAACTAATGAAAAACTGTTTTTT. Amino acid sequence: CASSFTQATNEKLFF.

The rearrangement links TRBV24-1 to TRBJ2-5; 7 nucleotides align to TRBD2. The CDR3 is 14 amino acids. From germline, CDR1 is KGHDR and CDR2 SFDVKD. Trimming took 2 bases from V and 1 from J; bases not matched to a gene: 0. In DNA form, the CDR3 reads TGTGCCACCAGTGATTCGGGGGGCCAAGAGACCCAGTACTTC. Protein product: CATSDSGGQETQYF.

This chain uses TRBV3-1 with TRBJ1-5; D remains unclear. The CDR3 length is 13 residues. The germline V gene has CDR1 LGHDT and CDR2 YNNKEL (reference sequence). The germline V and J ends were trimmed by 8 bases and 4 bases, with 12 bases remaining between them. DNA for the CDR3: TGTGCCAGCCAAAGGTCCGGTAATCAGCCCCAGCATTTT. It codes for CASQRSGNQPQHF.

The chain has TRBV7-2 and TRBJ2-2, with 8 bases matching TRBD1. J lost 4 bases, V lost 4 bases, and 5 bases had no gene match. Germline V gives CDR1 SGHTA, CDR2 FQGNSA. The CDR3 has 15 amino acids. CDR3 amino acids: CTSSSDRGSTGELFF. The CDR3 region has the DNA TGTACCAGCAGCTCAGACAGGGGTTCCACCGGGGAGCTGTTTTTT. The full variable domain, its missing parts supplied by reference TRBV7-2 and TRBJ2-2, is GAGVSQSPSNKVTEKGKDVELRCDPISGHTALYWYRQSLGQGLEFLIYFQGNSAPDKSGLPSDRFSAERTGGSVSTLTIQRTQQEDSAVYLCTSSSDRGSTGELFFGEGSRLTVL.

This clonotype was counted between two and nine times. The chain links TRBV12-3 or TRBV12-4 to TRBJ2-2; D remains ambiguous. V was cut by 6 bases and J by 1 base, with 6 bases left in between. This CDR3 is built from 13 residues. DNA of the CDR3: TGTGCCAGCAGGGTCCTGAACACCGGGGAGCTGTTTTTT. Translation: CASRVLNTGELFF.

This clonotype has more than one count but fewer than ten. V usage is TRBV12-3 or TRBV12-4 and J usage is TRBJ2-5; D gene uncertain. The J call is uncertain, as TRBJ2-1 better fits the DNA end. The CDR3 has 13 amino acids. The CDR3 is CASRAGPFNEQFF. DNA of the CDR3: TGTGCCAGCCGAGCTGGACCATTCAATGAGCAGTTCTTC.

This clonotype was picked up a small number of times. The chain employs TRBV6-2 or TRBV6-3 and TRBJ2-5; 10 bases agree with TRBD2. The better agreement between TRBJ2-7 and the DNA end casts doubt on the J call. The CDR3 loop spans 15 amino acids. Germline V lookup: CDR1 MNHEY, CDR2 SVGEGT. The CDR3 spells CASSYGLAGAYEQYF. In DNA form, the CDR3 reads TGTGCCAGCAGTTACGGCCTAGCGGGGGCCTACGAGCAGTACTTC.

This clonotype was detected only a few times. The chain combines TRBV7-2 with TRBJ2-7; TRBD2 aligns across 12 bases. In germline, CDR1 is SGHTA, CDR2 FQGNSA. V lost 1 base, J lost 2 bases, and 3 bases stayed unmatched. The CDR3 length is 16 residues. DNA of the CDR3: TGTGCCAGCAGCTTAGTCGGGACTAGCGGGCCCTACGAGCAGTACTTC. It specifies CASSLVGTSGPYEQYF.

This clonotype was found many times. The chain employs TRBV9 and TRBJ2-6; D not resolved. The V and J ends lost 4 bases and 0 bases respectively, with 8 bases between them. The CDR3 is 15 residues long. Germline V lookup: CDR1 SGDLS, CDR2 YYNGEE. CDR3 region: CASSIQSSGANVLTF. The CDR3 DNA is TGTGCCAGCAGCATTCAGAGCTCTGGGGCCAACGTCCTGACTTTC.

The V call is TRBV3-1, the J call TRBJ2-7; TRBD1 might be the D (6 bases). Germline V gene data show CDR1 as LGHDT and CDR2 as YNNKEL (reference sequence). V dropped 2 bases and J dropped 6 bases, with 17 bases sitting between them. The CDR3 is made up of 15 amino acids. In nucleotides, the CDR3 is TGTGCCAGCAGCCAAAGGGGGAACGGACCTCGCGAGCAGTACTTC. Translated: CASSQRGNGPREQYF.

The CDR3 nucleotides read TGTGCCAGCAGAATAGATCCCGGGACTTTCGAGCAGTACTTC. Amino acid sequence: CASRIDPGTFEQYF. This sequence joins TRBV6-6 and TRBJ2-7; the D gene is possibly TRBD2 (6 bases). CDR3 length: 14 amino acids. Germline CDR1 MNHNY, CDR2 SVGAGI (reference sequence). V was clipped by 6 bases and J by 6 bases, with 18 bases between them.